The entry below describes one TCR beta chain. Its antigen remains unidentified. This CDR3 has 14 residues. V lost 3 bases to trimming and J lost 7 bases, with 10 bases between them. The germline V gene encodes CDR1 SEHNR and CDR2 FQNEAQ (reference sequence). TCRdb processed the 5' RACE reads anew with MiXCR; each CDR3 protein has one entry. The sample shows some 260,000 distinct CDR3 sequences, 5.2% of them seen only once. This sample was taken from a study of T cells after yellow fever vaccination. Notes on the study in general: Clonotype sharing between CD4 and CD8 compartments was small. Contaminants from the bulk population, in the form of abundant clonotypes, could be found in FACS-sorted repertoires.

The chain is built from TRBV7-9 and TRBJ1-6; no clear D. The receptor was isolated from a man between 18 and 35 years old who received the YFV17D yellow fever vaccine. The material was CD4+ T cells sorted from PBMCs, obtained on the day of the yellow fever booster vaccination. The CDR3 DNA is TGTGCCAGCAGCTTCACGGGTAGGAATTCACCCCTCCACTTT. Its translation is CASSFTGRNSPLHF.